The 4 T cell receptor beta chains listed next were all sequenced from one sample in a study of cytomegalovirus exposure and HLA in healthy donors. Sequenced by immunoSEQ multiplex PCR; TCRdb stores in-frame clones only, minus some. The sample consists of about 63,000 clones, roughly 90% of them appearing once. The sequenced sample was PBMCs. The receptors here all came from a woman between 18 and 29 years old in good health and CMV-seronegative.

This chain uses TRBV19 with TRBJ1-4, with TRBD1 as a possible D gene (5 bases). Germline V gives CDR1 LNHDA, CDR2 SQIVND (reference sequence). CDR3 length equals 16 residues. Trimming shortened V by 6 bases and J by 7 bases, and 21 bases separated the two germline ends. The DNA of the CDR3 is TGTGCCAGTAGGACGAACTACCCCAGGGAACGTGAAAAACTGTTTTTT. This translates into CASRTNYPREREKLFF.

The chain links TRBV18 to TRBJ1-2; TRBD1 agrees at 8 bases. The CDR3 loop spans 14 amino acids. With 1 base clipped from V and 6 bases from J, the junction kept 4 bases outside the gene matches. Germline V gene lookup returns CDR1 KGHSH and CDR2 LQKENI. CDR3 sequence reads: CASSPRGGQDGYTF. CDR3 sequence (DNA): TGTGCCAGCTCACCACGAGGGGGACAGGATGGCTACACCTTC.

The chain uses TRBV11-1 and TRBJ1-2, with 8 bases matching TRBD1. Germline-derived CDR1 and CDR2 are SGHAT and FQDESV (reference sequence). The CDR3 covers 14 residues. The J segment lost 4 bases and the V segment lost 1 base, leaving 2 bases of the junction unmatched. The CDR3 nucleotides read TGTGCCAGCAGCTTAGGACAGGGGTCCTATGGCTACACCTTC. It specifies CASSLGQGSYGYTF.

The chain employs TRBV6-1 and TRBJ1-5; 11 positions match TRBD1. Germline CDR1 MNHNS, CDR2 SASEGT. This CDR3 is built from 14 residues. Trimming cost V 6 bases and J 4 bases; bases outside gene matches: 2. CDR3 amino acids: CASSWDRGNQPQHF. CDR3 nucleotide sequence: TGTGCCAGCAGCTGGGACAGGGGGAATCAGCCCCAGCATTTT.